Many counts were recorded for the clone carrying this T cell receptor (beta chain). Its target is not known. This specimen belongs to a study of Graves' ophthalmopathy and Graves' hyperthyroidism. Hyperthyroidism patients, all newly diagnosed, had under 2 months' duration and ages of 18 to 65. This CDR3 has 13 amino acids. Looked up from germline, CDR1 is SGHTA and CDR2 is FQGNSA. V lost 5 bases and J 4 bases, leaving 11 bases between the germline ends. Study observations and caveats: Clonotypes were expanded in thyroid at above 0.001 frequency, and most also appeared in blood. Separation of ophthalmopathy from stable hyperthyroidism was achieved by a 13-signature model, at approximately 88% sensitivity and 81.08% specificity.

RNA transcripts served as template for amplifying TCR beta CDR3 sequences. An initial RT-PCR round employing HTBI primers preceded a second-round multiplex PCR. MiXCR, run by TCRdb on the multiplex PCR reads, gives a single entry per CDR3 protein. The table includes 1 million to 1.3 million distinct CDR3 sequences, approximately 35% detected once. The chain combines TRBV7-2 with TRBJ1-1; D is undetermined. The sequencing input was peripheral blood or thyroid tissue (not recorded which). The sequence derives from an adult man with Graves' hyperthyroidism. CDR3 region: CASSLRFTTEAFF. The CDR3 nucleotides are TGTGCCAGCAGCCTCCGTTTCACCACTGAAGCTTTCTTT.